This paragraph covers one T cell receptor beta chain sequence. The antigen is not known. This entry comes from a study of T-cell reconstitution after alpha-beta-depleted transplantation in children. Notes on the study in general: Approximately two months post-transplant, alpha-beta T cells reportedly originated from several hundred expanded graft clones. One year post-transplant, T-cell counts and diversity were largely derived from T cells produced anew.

Library preparation (for TCRbeta) was performed with unique molecular identifiers. TCRdb analysed the PCR reads with MiXCR anew, one entry per CDR3 protein. The profile shows about 420,000 distinct CDR3 sequences, roughly 15% of them singletons. The CDR3 is 13 amino acids. Germline CDR1 and CDR2: DFQATT and SNEGSKA (reference sequence). V was clipped by 1 base and J by 2 bases, with 7 bases between them. This TCR was recovered from a boy under two years old who had a stem cell transplant for Wiskott-Aldrich syndrome, so the T cells may come from the graft donor. Source: PBMCs, mostly from graft donor cells, taken 360 days after TCRalphabeta/CD19-depleted stem cell transplant. The V call is TRBV20-1, the J call TRBJ2-3; D gene uncertain. The CDR3 sequence is CSARAYYTDTQYF. In DNA, the CDR3 is TGCAGTGCTAGAGCCTACTACACAGATACGCAGTATTTT.